These 16 T cell receptor beta chains originate from one sample sequenced in a study of control samples from healthy donors and cancer patients. Data came from immunoSEQ multiplex PCR; TCRdb stores just in-frame clones and leaves some out. The sample lists some 110,000 clones, over 90% occurring once. Source material: blood. The receptors shown here come from a man aged 25-45 years in good health.

The V gene is TRBV19, the J gene TRBJ1-1; D gene ambiguous. The germline V gene has CDR1 LNHDA and CDR2 SQIVND (reference sequence). V lost 7 bases and J lost 6, with 18 bases in between. This CDR3 is 14 amino acids long. CDR3: CASNESPAFPEAFF. Here the CDR3 DNA reads TGTGCCAGTAACGAGTCGCCGGCCTTCCCTGAAGCTTTCTTT.

The chain employs TRBV4-1 and TRBJ1-1, with D maybe TRBD1 (5 bases). V lost 4 bases, J lost 7 bases, and 19 bases lay in between. The CDR3 runs to 15 residues. The V gene's germline CDR1 is MGHRA and CDR2 YSYEKL. The CDR3 bases are TGCGCCAGCAGCCCCGCCGGGGGAACGAGGGGTGAAGCTTTCTTT. Translation: CASSPAGGTRGEAFF.

This sequence joins TRBV7-8 and TRBJ2-1, with 12 nucleotides matching TRBD2. The V segment lost 4 bases and the J segment 5 bases; nucleotides outside the gene matches: 3. In germline, CDR1 is SGHVS, CDR2 FQNEAQ. This CDR3 spans 15 amino acids. Here the CDR3 reads CASSSGLAGNNEQFF. The CDR3 nucleotides read TGTGCCAGCAGCTCTGGACTAGCGGGGAACAATGAGCAGTTCTTC.

The chain combines TRBV7-3 with TRBJ2-1, with D unresolved. The CDR3 totals 16 residues. Germline V gives CDR1 SGHTA, CDR2 FQGTGA. Trimming stripped 5 bases from V and 0 bases from J, with 14 bases between. The CDR3 bases are TGTGCCAGCAGCATAGAACCCGGGCGCTCCTACAATGAGCAGTTCTTC. Its translation is CASSIEPGRSYNEQFF. Full variable domain (missing parts from reference TRBV7-3 and TRBJ2-1): GAGVSQTPSNKVTEKGKYVELRCDPISGHTALYWYRQSLGQGPEFLIYFQGTGAADDSGLPNDRFFAVRPEGSVSTLKIQRTERGDSAVYLCASSIEPGRSYNEQFFGPGTRLTVL.

Worth noting for this clone: One junction end disagrees with the germline gene, perhaps due to a read error. V usage is TRBV7-3 and J usage is TRBJ1-6; D perhaps matches TRBD1 (6 bases). CDR3 size: 15 residues. From germline, CDR1 is SGHTA and CDR2 FQGTGA. The CDR3: CASSLTGLINSPLHF. The CDR3 DNA is TGTGCCAGCAGCCTAACAGGGCTAATTAATTCACCCCTCCACTTT.

This chain uses TRBV3-1 (or the pseudogene TRBV3-2) with TRBJ2-4, with a possible D match to TRBD2 (6 bases). V was trimmed by 1 base and J by 7 bases, leaving 17 bases between them. The germline gives CDR1 LGHDT, CDR2 YNNKEL (reference sequence). The length of the CDR3 is 16 residues. CDR3 loop: CASSQVRADGGNIQYF. In DNA, the CDR3 is TGTGCCAGCAGCCAAGTCAGGGCTGATGGAGGGAACATTCAGTACTTC.

This chain joins TRBV24-1 and TRBJ2-5; TRBD1 matches 7 bases. V shed 4 bases, J shed 8 bases, and the junction held 9 bases outside the gene matches. Germline V gene lookup returns CDR1 KGHDR and CDR2 SFDVKD. The CDR3 length is 14 residues. The CDR3 sequence is CATSDLRQGNTQYF. CDR3 sequence (DNA): TGTGCCACCAGTGACCTGAGACAGGGTAACACCCAGTACTTC.

As to this clone: Germline and junction disagree at one end, which may indicate a read error. The chain recombines TRBV7-9 with TRBJ2-4; TRBD2 matches 7 bases. Germline V gene data show CDR1 as SEHNR and CDR2 as FQNEAQ (reference sequence). This CDR3 is built from 15 residues. The CDR3 loop reads CASSLAGGTGTRLGF. CDR3 DNA: TGTGCCAGCAGCTTAGCGGGGGGGACCGGGACCAGATTGGGCTTC.

V is TRBV5-1 and J is TRBJ1-1; TRBD1 is a possible D gene (5 bases). The germline CDR1 and CDR2 sequences are SGHRS and YFSETQ. CDR3 length: 15 amino acids. V lost 7 bases and J 3 bases, leaving 19 bases between the germline ends. CDR3 nucleotide sequence: TGCGCCAGCTCGTACCATGACAGAGGGGACACTGAAGCTTTCTTT. This gives the protein CASSYHDRGDTEAFF.

The rearrangement joins TRBV6-1 to TRBJ2-1; 10 nucleotides line up with TRBD2. CDR3 length: 16 residues. The ends lost 2 bases at V and 7 bases at J; junction bases unmatched: 8. CDR1 and CDR2 from the germline V gene are MNHNS and SASEGT. CDR3 sequence (DNA): TGTGCCAGCAGTGAAAGGATAGCGGGGGGCCAGAATGAGCAGTTCTTC. It encodes CASSERIAGGQNEQFF.

This chain connects TRBV2 to TRBJ2-7; no reliable D call. The germline V gene encodes CDR1 SNHLY and CDR2 FYNNEI. CDR3 length equals 10 residues. V lost 4 bases, J lost 6 bases, and 4 bases lay in between. The CDR3 loop is CASSVAEQYF. The CDR3, as DNA: TGTGCCAGCAGTGTGGCCGAGCAGTACTTC.

The chain combines TRBV19 with TRBJ2-2; a weak D match, TRBD1 (6 bases). V dropped 6 bases and J dropped 5 bases, with 10 bases sitting between them. The CDR3 runs to 13 residues. Germline-derived CDR1 and CDR2 are LNHDA and SQIVND (reference sequence). The CDR3 region is CASSPDRTGELFF. The CDR3 DNA sequence: TGTGCCAGTAGCCCGGACAGAACCGGGGAGCTGTTTTTT.

The J gene is TRBJ1-1, the V gene TRBV6-4; D call uncertain. Germline-derived CDR1 and CDR2 are MRHNA and SNTAGT. The V and J ends lost 0 bases and 4 bases respectively, with 6 bases between them. CDR3 length: 13 residues. The CDR3 DNA follows: TGTGCCAGCAGTGACTCGAGAGCCACTGAAGCTTTCTTT. This encodes CASSDSRATEAFF.

This clone occurred once. V gene TRBV5-5 combines with J gene TRBJ2-7, with TRBD1 as a possible D gene (5 bases). The germline V gene encodes CDR1 SGHKS and CDR2 YYEKEE (reference sequence). V lost 4 bases and J 9 bases, leaving 17 bases between the germline ends. This CDR3 has 13 amino acids. The CDR3 region is CASSRADFTGQYF. CDR3 DNA: TGTGCCAGCAGCAGAGCAGATTTCACAGGGCAGTACTTC.

The chain recombines TRBV5-1 with TRBJ2-5; perhaps TRBD1 as D (6 bases). Trimming left V 4 bases short and J 2 bases short, with 21 bases between. The CDR3 covers 17 residues. CDR1 and CDR2 from the germline V gene are SGHRS and YFSETQ. CDR3 protein: CASSRTPGAWGQETQYF. CDR3 DNA sequence: TGCGCCAGCAGCCGTACACCAGGGGCCTGGGGGCAAGAGACCCAGTACTTC.

The rearrangement uses TRBV28 and TRBJ1-1; TRBD1 is a possible D gene (6 bases). Per germline, CDR1 MDHEN and CDR2 SYDVKM. The CDR3 extends over 11 amino acids. V was shortened by 8 bases and J by 6 bases, with 10 bases between the two germline ends. DNA for the CDR3: TGTGCCAGCCTAGGGGGTTCTGAAGCTTTCTTT. Protein sequence: CASLGGSEAFF.